This TCR beta chain was identified during a study of shared T cell receptors in the human thymus. This CDR3 spans 14 amino acids. V lost 5 bases and J 7 bases, leaving 12 bases between the germline ends. Germline CDR1 reads SEHNR; CDR2 reads FQNEAQ (reference sequence). In its sample, this clone was seen a few times. Measured with immunoSEQ multiplex PCR; TCRdb has only the in-frame clones, and not every one. This sample yields roughly 710,000 clones, of which around 85% are seen a single time; about 0.0098% belongs to the top ten. These data also formed part of another study, on human thymus T cells.

The genes are TRBV7-9 and TRBJ1-6, with D unclear. This TCR derives from a girl in the first two years of life with a congenital heart defect. The sample taken for sequencing was thymocytes. Written as DNA, the CDR3 is TGTGCCAGCAGCCCTACGCGGGTCAATTCACCCCTCCACTTT. This gives the protein CASSPTRVNSPLHF.